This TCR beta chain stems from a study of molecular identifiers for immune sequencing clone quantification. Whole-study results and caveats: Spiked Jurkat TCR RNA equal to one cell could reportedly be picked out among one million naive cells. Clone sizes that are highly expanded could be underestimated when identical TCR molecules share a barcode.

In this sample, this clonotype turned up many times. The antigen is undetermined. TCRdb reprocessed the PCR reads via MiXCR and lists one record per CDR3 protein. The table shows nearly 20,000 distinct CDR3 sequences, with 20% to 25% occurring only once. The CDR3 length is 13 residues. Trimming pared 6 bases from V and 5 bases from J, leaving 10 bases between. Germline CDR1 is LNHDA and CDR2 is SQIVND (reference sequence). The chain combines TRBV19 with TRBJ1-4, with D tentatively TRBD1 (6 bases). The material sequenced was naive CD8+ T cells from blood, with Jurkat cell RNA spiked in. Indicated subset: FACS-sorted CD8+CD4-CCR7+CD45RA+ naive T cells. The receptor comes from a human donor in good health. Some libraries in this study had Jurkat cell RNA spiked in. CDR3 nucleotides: TGTGCCAGTAGGAGGACAGCAAATGAAAAACTGTTTTTT. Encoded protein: CASRRTANEKLFF.